This TCR beta chain was sequenced during a study of human T cells and chemical hapten exposure. Germline CDR1 and CDR2: MNHNY and SVGAGI (reference sequence). V was shortened by 0 bases and J by 3 bases, with 9 bases between the two germline ends. The CDR3 is 15 residues long. TCRdb recomputed calls from the RACE reads with MiXCR, one row per CDR3 protein. The table has roughly 100,000 distinct CDR3 sequences, about 34% seen once. Stated time point: patch test 3, about 24 weeks after DPC sensitization. Treatment: therapeutic diphenylcyclopropenone sensitization with weekly scalp DPC. The TCR comes from a man aged 40-55 years with alopecia areata. Some clones in this sample may be carry-over from other donors' samples. The V call is TRBV6-6, the J call TRBJ1-5; D might be TRBD1 (5 bases). Here the sequenced sample was whole blood, taken in connection with sensitization to the hapten diphenylcyclopropenone (DPC). Written as DNA, the CDR3 is TGTGCCAGCAGTTACTCGGGGGGATTCAATCAGCCCCAGCATTTT. As protein: CASSYSGGFNQPQHF.